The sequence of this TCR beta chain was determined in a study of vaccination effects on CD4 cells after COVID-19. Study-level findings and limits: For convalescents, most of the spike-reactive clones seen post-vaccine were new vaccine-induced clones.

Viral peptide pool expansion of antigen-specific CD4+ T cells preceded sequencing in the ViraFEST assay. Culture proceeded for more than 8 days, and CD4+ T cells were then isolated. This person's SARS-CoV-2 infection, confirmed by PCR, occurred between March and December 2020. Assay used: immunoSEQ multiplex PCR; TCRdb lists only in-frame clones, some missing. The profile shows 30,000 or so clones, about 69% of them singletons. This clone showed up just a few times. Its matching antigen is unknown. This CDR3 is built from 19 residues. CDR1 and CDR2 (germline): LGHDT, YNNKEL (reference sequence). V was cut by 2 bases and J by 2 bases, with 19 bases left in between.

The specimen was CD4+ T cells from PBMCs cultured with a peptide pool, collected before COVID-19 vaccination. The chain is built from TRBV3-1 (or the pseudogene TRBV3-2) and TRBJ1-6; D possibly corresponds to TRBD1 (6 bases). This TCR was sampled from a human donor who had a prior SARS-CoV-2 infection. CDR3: CASSQRSVGGGAYNSPLHF. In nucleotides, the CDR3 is TGTGCCAGCAGCCAACGTTCCGTTGGCGGGGGCGCCTATAATTCACCCCTCCACTTT.